Listed here is a single T cell receptor (beta chain). No antigen is known for it. The record originates from a study of cytomegalovirus exposure and HLA in healthy donors. Overall study findings and caveats: Some public TCRs appeared in many individuals, while most sequences were rare. High sensitivity and specificity were reportedly achieved when the classifier diagnosed cytomegalovirus status. The authors enumerated over 150 TCR beta chains as linked to cytomegalovirus.

60 Vbeta and 13 Jbeta primers were used in PCR. TCRdb keeps only in-frame clones here, not all; method: immunoSEQ multiplex PCR. This table holds some 220,000 clones, around 89% found once. Sequences were obtained from PBMCs. This sequence was found in a woman aged 18-30 years in good health and CMV-seronegative.

The CDR3, as DNA: TGTGCCAGCAGCTTCCCGACTAGCGGGGGGAACACCGGGGAGCTGTTTTTT. It is translated as CASSFPTSGGNTGELFF. This rearrangement joins TRBV5-4 to TRBJ2-2, with 12 bases aligning to TRBD2. Trimming took 2 bases from V and 1 from J; bases not matched to a gene: 3. Germline V gene lookup returns CDR1 SGHNT and CDR2 YYREEE (reference sequence). This CDR3 is 17 amino acids long.